This is a list of T cell receptor beta chains from one sample in a study of blood T cell repertoires in COVID-19. The protocol was immunoSEQ multiplex PCR, while the TCRdb copy is restricted to in-frame clones and leaves out a portion. Of 160,000 or so clones listed, about 86% are singletons. Sequencing was done on a sample of peripheral blood. The origin of the receptors is a woman of 80 years or more with acute or convalescent COVID-19. Each CDR3 is given with its conserved first and last residue. A D gene is named only where the DNA matches it firmly. Size is stated for part of the rows, as once, few or many counts, or as a class when the clone is expanded.

j_gene: TRBJ2-4; d_gene: TRBD2; v_gene: TRBV5-1; abundance: NA; CDR3aa: CASSSGLEDIQYF; CDR3nt: TGCGCCAGCAGCTCGGGACTAGAGGACATTCAGTACTTC
j_gene: TRBJ2-2; d_gene: TRBD2; v_gene: TRBV2; abundance: once; CDR3aa: CASSEAPLAGGTNTGELFF; CDR3nt: TGTGCCAGCAGTGAAGCCCCCCTAGCGGGGGGCACGAACACCGGGGAGCTGTTTTTT
j_gene: TRBJ2-7; d_gene: TRBD2; v_gene: TRBV5-4; abundance: NA; CDR3aa: CASSTGLAGYEQYF; CDR3nt: TGTGCCAGCAGCACGGGACTAGCGGGCTACGAGCAGTACTTC
j_gene: TRBJ2-7; d_gene: TRBD1; v_gene: TRBV2; abundance: once; CDR3aa: CASRLGTGGSYEQYF; CDR3nt: TGTGCCAGCAGACTCGGGACAGGGGGGTCCTACGAGCAGTACTTC
j_gene: TRBJ1-5; d_gene: NA; v_gene: TRBV19; abundance: NA; CDR3aa: CASSPTQGQPQHF; CDR3nt: TGTGCCAGTAGTCCAACCCAGGGTCAGCCCCAGCATTTT
j_gene: TRBJ2-5; d_gene: NA; v_gene: TRBV20-1; abundance: NA; CDR3aa: CSATTRRAQYF; CDR3nt: TGCAGTGCTACCACCAGGCGGGCCCAGTACTTC
j_gene: TRBJ1-6; d_gene: TRBD1; v_gene: TRBV10-1; abundance: NA; CDR3aa: CASSEWTGSCNSPLHF; CDR3nt: TGCGCCAGCAGTGAGTGGACAGGGTCTTGTAATTCACCCCTCCACTTT
j_gene: TRBJ1-3; d_gene: NA; v_gene: TRBV19; abundance: few; CDR3aa: CASSPRVQGTGNTIYF; CDR3nt: TGTGCCAGTAGTCCCCGGGTACAGGGAACTGGAAACACCATATATTTT
j_gene: TRBJ1-1; d_gene: NA; v_gene: TRBV19; abundance: NA; CDR3aa: CASSIPPMAGDTEAFF; CDR3nt: TGTGCCAGTAGTATACCCCCGATGGCGGGGGACACTGAAGCTTTCTTT
j_gene: TRBJ2-1; d_gene: TRBD2; v_gene: TRBV3-1/TRBV3-2; abundance: NA; CDR3aa: CASSLGEGARNEQFF; CDR3nt: TGTGCCAGCAGCTTGGGGGAGGGCGCTCGAAATGAGCAGTTCTTC
j_gene: TRBJ1-1; d_gene: NA; v_gene: TRBV5-5; abundance: NA; CDR3aa: CASSPSTIPNGEAFF; CDR3nt: TGTGCCAGCAGCCCATCGACTATCCCCAACGGTGAAGCTTTCTTT
j_gene: TRBJ1-2; d_gene: TRBD1; v_gene: TRBV3-1/TRBV3-2; abundance: NA; CDR3aa: CASSQGLDRGIAYGYTF; CDR3nt: TGTGCCAGCAGCCAAGGGCTAGACAGGGGGATTGCCTATGGCTACACCTTC
j_gene: TRBJ1-5; d_gene: TRBD1; v_gene: TRBV9; abundance: NA; CDR3aa: CASSPGTGGFQPQHF; CDR3nt: TGTGCCAGCAGCCCAGGGACAGGGGGCTTTCAGCCCCAGCATTTT
j_gene: TRBJ1-2; d_gene: NA; v_gene: TRBV29-1; abundance: NA; CDR3aa: CSTGEGNYGYTF; CDR3nt: TGCAGCACGGGGGAGGGTAACTATGGCTACACCTTC
j_gene: TRBJ2-5; d_gene: TRBD2; v_gene: TRBV7-9; abundance: NA; CDR3aa: CASSFGALAGPQETQYF; CDR3nt: TGTGCCAGCAGCTTCGGGGCGCTAGCGGGGCCCCAAGAGACCCAGTACTTC
j_gene: TRBJ2-4; d_gene: TRBD1; v_gene: TRBV28; abundance: NA; CDR3aa: CASSPGTGRVLAKNIQYF; CDR3nt: TGTGCCAGCAGCCCCGGGACAGGGCGAGTGTTAGCCAAAAACATTCAGTACTTC
j_gene: TRBJ1-5; d_gene: NA; v_gene: TRBV5-6; abundance: NA; CDR3aa: CASSLSPGQEPQHF; CDR3nt: TGTGCCAGCAGCTTGAGCCCAGGGCAGGAGCCCCAGCATTTT
j_gene: TRBJ1-5; d_gene: NA; v_gene: TRBV5-5; abundance: few; CDR3aa: CASSLAVTVYQPQHF; CDR3nt: TGTGCCAGCAGCTTGGCCGTGACAGTCTATCAGCCCCAGCATTTT